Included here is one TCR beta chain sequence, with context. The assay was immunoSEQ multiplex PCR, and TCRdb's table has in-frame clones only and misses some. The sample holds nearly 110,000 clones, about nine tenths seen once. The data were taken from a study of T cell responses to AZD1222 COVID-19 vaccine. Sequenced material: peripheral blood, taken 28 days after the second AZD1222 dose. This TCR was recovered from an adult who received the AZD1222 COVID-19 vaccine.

The chain's CDR3 is CASSQETGGHEKLFF. CDR3 nucleotide sequence: TGTGCCAGCAGCCAAGAGACAGGGGGACATGAAAAACTGTTTTTT. V and J are TRBV4-2 and TRBJ1-4; TRBD1 matches 9 bases. CDR1 LGHNA and CDR2 YNFKEQ come from the germline V gene. The CDR3 totals 15 residues. V shed 0 bases and J 6 bases; nucleotides not matched to a gene: 2.